The 7 T cell receptor beta chains listed next were all sequenced from one sample in a study of regulatory T cells in long-lasting Graves disease. Researchers made TCR beta libraries by using iRepertoire HTBI primers and running Arm-PCR on CDR3 regions. TCRdb re-derived calls from the multiplex PCR reads in MiXCR, one entry per CDR3 protein. Here the sample spans more than 450,000 distinct CDR3 sequences, about 16% being singletons. Noted time point: newly diagnosed GD, antithyroid drugs for less than 3 months. Making the TCR library involved RNA that had been extracted from PBMCs. These data were also reused for a study on T cells in Graves' hyperthyroidism and ophthalmopathy.

Sequences were derived from peripheral blood mononuclear cells (PBMCs), sampled at new diagnosis, from a patient treated with antithyroid drugs. The receptors derive from a middle-aged man with Graves disease.

The CDR3 reads CARGQGGTDTQYF. CDR3 DNA: TGTGCCAGGGGACAGGGAGGCACAGATACGCAGTATTTT. J is TRBJ2-3 and V is TRBV7-2, with 9 positions matching TRBD1. J was trimmed by 1 base and V by 9 bases; bases with no gene match: 2. CDR3 length: 13 residues. Germline CDR1 and CDR2: SGHTA and FQGNSA.

This clonotype was seen repeatedly, ten times or more. The chain links TRBV7-3 to TRBJ2-2, with D perhaps TRBD2 (6 bases). The ends were cut back, 5 bases at V and 6 bases at J, with 19 bases in the middle. The CDR3 length is 16 residues. Germline CDR1 SGHTA, CDR2 FQGTGA. The CDR3 protein is CASSRIPGLRAGELFF. The CDR3 DNA follows: TGTGCCAGCAGCCGGATTCCGGGACTCAGGGCCGGGGAGCTGTTTTTT.

In its sample, this clonotype was seen many times. This chain joins TRBV5-1 and TRBJ2-2; D is unresolved. V shed 4 bases and J shed 9 bases, with 13 bases lying between them. This CDR3 is 13 amino acids long. Germline V gives CDR1 SGHRS, CDR2 YFSETQ. CDR3 coding DNA: TGCGCCAGCAGCCTGGACCTCAACCGGGAGCTGTTTTTT. Amino acid sequence: CASSLDLNRELFF.

The sample holds many counts of this clonotype. The V and J genes are TRBV28 and TRBJ1-5; 7 bases fit TRBD1. The CDR3 loop spans 13 amino acids. The V gene's germline CDR1 is MDHEN and CDR2 SYDVKM. V was clipped by 3 bases and J by 9 bases; unmatched bases: 5. CDR3 in DNA: TGTGCCAGCAGTTTGACAGGGTTCCGGCCCCAGCATTTT. It yields the protein CASSLTGFRPQHF.

A word on this clonotype: One junction end does not reproduce the germline sequence, and a read error may be involved. This chain uses TRBV7-7 with TRBJ2-1, with TRBD2 as a possible D gene (6 bases). Germline V CDR1 and CDR2: SSHAT, FNYEAQ (reference sequence). This CDR3 comprises 14 residues. The chain's CDR3 is CASSPRGTVNEQFF. For the CDR3, the DNA is TGTGCTAGCAGCCCCCGGGGGACTGTGAATGAGCAGTTCTTC.

In its sample, this clonotype was seen a few times. Relative to the germline gene, one junction end is altered; a read error may explain this. The chain recombines TRBV7-2 with TRBJ2-1; possible D gene TRBD2, 5 bases. The CDR3 runs to 16 residues. In germline, CDR1 is SGHTA, CDR2 FQGNSA. CDR3 DNA: TGTGCCAGCAGCTTAGCGATGGCGGGTACCTACAATGAGCGGTTCTTC. It translates to CASSLAMAGTYNERFF.

In its sample, this clonotype was seen many times. The gene calls are TRBV7-2 and TRBJ1-1, with 9 bases lining up with TRBD1. The germline V gene encodes CDR1 SGHTA and CDR2 FQGNSA. V lost 5 bases, J lost 4 bases, and 8 bases stayed unmatched. This CDR3 contains 15 residues. CDR3 sequence reads: CASSLMGQGVTEAFF. CDR3 DNA: TGTGCCAGCAGCCTGATGGGACAGGGTGTCACTGAAGCTTTCTTT.